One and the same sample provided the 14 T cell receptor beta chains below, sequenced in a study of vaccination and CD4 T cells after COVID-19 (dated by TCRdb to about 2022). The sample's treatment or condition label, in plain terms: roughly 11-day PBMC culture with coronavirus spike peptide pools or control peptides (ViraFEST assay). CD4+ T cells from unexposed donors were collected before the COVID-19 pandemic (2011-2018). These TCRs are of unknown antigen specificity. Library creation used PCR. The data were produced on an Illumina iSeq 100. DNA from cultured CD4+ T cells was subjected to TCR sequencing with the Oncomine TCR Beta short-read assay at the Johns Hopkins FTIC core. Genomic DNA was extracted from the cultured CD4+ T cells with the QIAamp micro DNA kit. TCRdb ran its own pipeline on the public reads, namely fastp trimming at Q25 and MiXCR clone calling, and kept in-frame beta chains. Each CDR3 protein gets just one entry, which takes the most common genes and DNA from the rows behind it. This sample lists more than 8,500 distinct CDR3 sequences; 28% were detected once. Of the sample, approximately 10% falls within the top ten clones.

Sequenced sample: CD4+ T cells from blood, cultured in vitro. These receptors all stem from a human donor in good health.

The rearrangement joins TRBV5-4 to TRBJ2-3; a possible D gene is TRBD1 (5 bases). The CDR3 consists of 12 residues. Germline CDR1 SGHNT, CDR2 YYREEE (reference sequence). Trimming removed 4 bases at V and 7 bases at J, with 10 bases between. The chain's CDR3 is CASSLRTNTQYF. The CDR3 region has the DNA TGTGCCAGCAGCCTCCGGACAAATACGCAGTATTTT.

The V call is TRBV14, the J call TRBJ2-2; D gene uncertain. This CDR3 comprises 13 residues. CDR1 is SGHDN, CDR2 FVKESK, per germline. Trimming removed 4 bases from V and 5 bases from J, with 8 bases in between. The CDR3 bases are TGTGCCAGCAGCCCGGACGGGACCGGGGAGCTGTTTTTT. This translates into CASSPDGTGELFF.

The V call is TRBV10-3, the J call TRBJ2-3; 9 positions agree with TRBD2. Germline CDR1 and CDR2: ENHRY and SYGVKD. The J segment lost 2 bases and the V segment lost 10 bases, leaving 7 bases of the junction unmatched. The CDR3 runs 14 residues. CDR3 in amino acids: CATMIAGVTDTQYF. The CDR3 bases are TGTGCCACCATGATAGCGGGAGTCACAGATACGCAGTATTTT.

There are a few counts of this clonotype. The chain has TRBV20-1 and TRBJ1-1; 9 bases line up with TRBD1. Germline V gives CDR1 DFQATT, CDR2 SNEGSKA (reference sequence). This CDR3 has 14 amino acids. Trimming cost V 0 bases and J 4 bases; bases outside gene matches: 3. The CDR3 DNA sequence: TGCAGTGCTAGAGAGGGGACAGGGTCCACTGAAGCTTTCTTT. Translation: CSAREGTGSTEAFF.

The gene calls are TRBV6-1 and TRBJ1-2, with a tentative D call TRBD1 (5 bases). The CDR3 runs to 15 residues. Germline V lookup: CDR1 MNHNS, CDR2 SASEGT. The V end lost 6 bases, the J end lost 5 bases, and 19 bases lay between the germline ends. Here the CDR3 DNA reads TGTGCCAGCAGCCCAAGACCGATGGGGGATTATGGCTACACCTTC. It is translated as CASSPRPMGDYGYTF.

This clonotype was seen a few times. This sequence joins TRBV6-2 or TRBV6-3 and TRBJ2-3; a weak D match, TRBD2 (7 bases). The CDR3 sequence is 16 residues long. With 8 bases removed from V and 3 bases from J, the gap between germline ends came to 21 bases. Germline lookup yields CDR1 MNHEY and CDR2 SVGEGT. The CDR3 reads CASRWTRGRETDTQYF. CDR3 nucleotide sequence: TGTGCCAGCCGGTGGACGCGGGGGCGAGAGACAGATACGCAGTATTTT.

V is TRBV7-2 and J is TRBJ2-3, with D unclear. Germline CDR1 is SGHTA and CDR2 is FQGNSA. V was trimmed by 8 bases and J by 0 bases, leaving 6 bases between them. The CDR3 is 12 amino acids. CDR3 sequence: CASASSTDTQYF. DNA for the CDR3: TGTGCCAGCGCCTCTAGCACAGATACGCAGTATTTT. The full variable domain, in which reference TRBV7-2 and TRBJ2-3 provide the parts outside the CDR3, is GAGVSQSPSNKVTEKGKDVELRCDPISGHTALYWYRQSLGQGLEFLIYFQGNSAPDKSGLPSDRFSAERTGGSVSTLTIQRTQQEDSAVYLCASASSTDTQYFGPGTRLTVL.

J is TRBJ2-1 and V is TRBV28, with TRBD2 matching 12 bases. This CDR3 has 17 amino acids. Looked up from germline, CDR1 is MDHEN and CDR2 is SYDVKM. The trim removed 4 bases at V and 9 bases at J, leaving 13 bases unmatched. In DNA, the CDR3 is TGTGCCAGCAGTTCCTGGGAGCTAGCGGGAGGGCCCGGTGAGCAGTTCTTC. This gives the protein CASSSWELAGGPGEQFF.

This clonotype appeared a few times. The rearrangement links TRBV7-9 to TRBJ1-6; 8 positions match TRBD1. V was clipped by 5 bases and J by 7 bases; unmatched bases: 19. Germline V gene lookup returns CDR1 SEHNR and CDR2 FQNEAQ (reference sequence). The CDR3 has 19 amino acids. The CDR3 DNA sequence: TGTGCCAGCAGCCCAACAGGGGGTAGCCCGACTAGAGTGAATTCACCCCTCCACTTT. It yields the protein CASSPTGGSPTRVNSPLHF.

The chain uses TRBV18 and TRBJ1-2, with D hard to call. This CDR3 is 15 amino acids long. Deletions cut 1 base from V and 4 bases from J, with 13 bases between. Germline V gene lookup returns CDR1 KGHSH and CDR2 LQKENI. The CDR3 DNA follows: TGTGCCAGCTCACCACGTTCCCAGGACGGCTATGGCTACACCTTC. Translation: CASSPRSQDGYGYTF.

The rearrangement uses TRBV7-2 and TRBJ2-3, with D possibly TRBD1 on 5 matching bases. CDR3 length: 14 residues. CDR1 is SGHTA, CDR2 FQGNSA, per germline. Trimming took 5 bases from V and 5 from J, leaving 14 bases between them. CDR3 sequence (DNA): TGTGCCAGCAGCCCCTCCCTTCAGGGAGATACGCAGTATTTT. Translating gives CASSPSLQGDTQYF.

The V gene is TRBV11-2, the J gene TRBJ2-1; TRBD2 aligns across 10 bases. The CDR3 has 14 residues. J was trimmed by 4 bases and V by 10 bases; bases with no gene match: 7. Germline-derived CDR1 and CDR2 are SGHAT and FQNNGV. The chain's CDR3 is CATLRTSGYNEQFF. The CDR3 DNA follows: TGTGCCACCTTAAGGACTAGCGGTTACAATGAGCAGTTCTTC.

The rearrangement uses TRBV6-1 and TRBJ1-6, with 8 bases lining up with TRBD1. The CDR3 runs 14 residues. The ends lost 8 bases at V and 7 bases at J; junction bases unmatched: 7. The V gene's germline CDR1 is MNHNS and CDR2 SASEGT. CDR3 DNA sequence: TGTGCCAGCGGCCACGGACAGGGCAATTCACCCCTCCACTTT. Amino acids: CASGHGQGNSPLHF.

The CDR3: CASSFNPGQGGQYF. CDR3 bases: TGTGCCAGCAGTTTCAACCCGGGACAGGGGGGACAGTACTTC. The V gene is TRBV27, the J gene TRBJ2-7; 11 nucleotides agree with TRBD1. Germline V lookup: CDR1 MNHEY, CDR2 SMNVEV (reference sequence). Trimming removed 3 bases from V and 10 bases from J; junction bases left unmatched: 8. The CDR3 is 14 residues long.